Listed below are T cell receptor beta chains from one sample, sequenced in a study of T-cell reconstitution after alpha-beta-depleted transplantation in children. In TCRdb, the PCR reads were re-called with MiXCR into one record per CDR3 protein. The table has over 400,000 distinct CDR3 sequences, approximately 12% seen once. Sequenced material: PBMCs from the stem cell graft donor, taken from the stem cell graft. The source of these receptors is a human donor who donated a stem cell graft to a child with combined immunodeficiency. Both conserved end residues are part of each CDR3. Fields, in order: CDR3 length, J gene, clone size, D gene, V gene, CDR3 DNA, CDR3 protein. The D gene is left open where the match is weak. A row's size may be missing; if present it is once, few, many or a size class.

length: 17
J: TRBJ1-2
size: few
D: TRBD1
V: TRBV12-3/TRBV12-4
DNA: TGTGCCAGCAGTTTAGTCGGTATAGGGGGCGGTGACGATGGCTACACCTTC
CDR3: CASSLVGIGGGDDGYTF

length: 15
J: TRBJ2-4
size: many
D: TRBD1
V: TRBV9
DNA: TGTGCCAGCAGCGTACTCCCGGGACAGGGAAACATTCAGTACTTC
CDR3: CASSVLPGQGNIQYF

length: 14
J: TRBJ2-5
size: many
D: NA
V: TRBV7-2
DNA: TGTGCCAGCAGCTTCTCACGGTCTCAAGAGACCCAGTACTTC
CDR3: CASSFSRSQETQYF

length: 16
J: TRBJ2-5
size: NA
D: TRBD2
V: TRBV9
DNA: TGTGCCAGCAGCGTAGCTGGCGGGAGTCACCAAGAGACCCAGTACTTC
CDR3: CASSVAGGSHQETQYF

length: 16
J: TRBJ2-1
size: many
D: TRBD1
V: TRBV12-3/TRBV12-4
DNA: TGTGCCAGCAACTCTTGGGGACAGGGAGATTACAATGAGCAGTTCTTC
CDR3: CASNSWGQGDYNEQFF

length: 17
J: TRBJ2-7
size: few
D: NA
V: TRBV21-1
DNA: TGTGCCAGCAGCAAAGCGCTTTCGGGGGCAGTCACCTACGAGCAGTACTTC
CDR3: CASSKALSGAVTYEQYF

length: 11
J: TRBJ1-1
size: many
D: NA
V: TRBV6-1
DNA: TGTGCCAGCGCCCGGGACACTGAAGCTTTCTTT
CDR3: CASARDTEAFF

length: 15
J: TRBJ2-2
size: few
D: NA
V: TRBV10-3
DNA: TGTGCCATCAGTGAGCGCCTGGCGGACACCGGGGAGCTGTTTTTT
CDR3: CAISERLADTGELFF

length: 13
J: TRBJ2-5
size: many
D: TRBD2
V: TRBV27
DNA: TGTGCCAGTAAAACGCTGGGAGGGGAGACCCAGTACTTC
CDR3: CASKTLGGETQYF

length: 15
J: TRBJ2-7
size: NA
D: TRBD1
V: TRBV6-4
DNA: TGTGCCAGCAGTCCCTCCCAGGGGGCGTCTTACGAGCAGTACTTC
CDR3: CASSPSQGASYEQYF

length: 15
J: TRBJ1-3
size: few
D: TRBD1
V: TRBV5-6
DNA: TGTGCCAGCAGCTCAGGGGGGACTTTTGGAAACACCATATATTTT
CDR3: CASSSGGTFGNTIYF

length: 13
J: TRBJ2-3
size: few
D: NA
V: TRBV7-3
DNA: TGTGCCAGCAGCTGGGCCTCTGCGGATACGCAGTATTTT
CDR3: CASSWASADTQYF

length: 12
J: TRBJ2-5
size: few
D: NA
V: TRBV6-5
DNA: TGTGCCAGCGTGGACTTCCAAGAGACCCAGTACTTC
CDR3: CASVDFQETQYF

length: 18
J: TRBJ2-1
size: NA
D: TRBD2
V: TRBV27
DNA: TGTGCCAGCACCCAGACCCCCGGGACTAGCGGAACCTACAATGAGCAGTTCTTC
CDR3: CASTQTPGTSGTYNEQFF

length: 15
J: TRBJ2-5
size: few
D: TRBD1
V: TRBV24-1
DNA: TGTGCCACCAGTGATTCCGGGACAGGAAAAGAGACCCAGTACTTC
CDR3: CATSDSGTGKETQYF

length: 14
J: TRBJ2-1
size: few
D: TRBD2
V: TRBV15
DNA: TGTGCCACCAGCAGACCGGGACTATACAATGAGCAGTTCTTC
CDR3: CATSRPGLYNEQFF

length: 13
J: TRBJ1-2
size: few
D: NA
V: TRBV28
DNA: TGTGCCAGCCAATACAACGGGGGGACGGGCTACACCTTC
CDR3: CASQYNGGTGYTF

length: 17
J: TRBJ2-3
size: NA
D: TRBD2
V: TRBV5-6
DNA: TGTGCCAGCAGCTCGATTTACGGGACTAGCCTAGTAGATACGCAGTATTTT
CDR3: CASSSIYGTSLVDTQYF

length: 11
J: TRBJ1-2
size: few
D: NA
V: TRBV20-1
DNA: TGCAGTGTATCGGAGAACTATGGCTACACCTTC
CDR3: CSVSENYGYTF

length: 16
J: TRBJ2-3
size: many
D: TRBD2
V: TRBV7-2
DNA: TGTGCCAGCAGCTTAACTCTAGCGGAGACCACAGATACGCAGTATTTT
CDR3: CASSLTLAETTDTQYF

length: 17
J: TRBJ1-6
size: many
D: TRBD1
V: TRBV20-1
DNA: TGCAGTGCTAGGGCCGGGACAGGGTTCTCCTATAATTCACCCCTCCACTTT
CDR3: CSARAGTGFSYNSPLHF

length: 14
J: TRBJ2-7
size: many
D: NA
V: TRBV19
DNA: TGTGCCAGTAGTCTCTTCGGGGGTTCCTACGAGCAGTACTTC
CDR3: CASSLFGGSYEQYF

length: 18
J: TRBJ2-2
size: few
D: TRBD1
V: TRBV9
DNA: TGTGCCAGCAGCTTGGGGACAGGGGGAGCTTTAAACACCGGGGAGCTGTTTTTT
CDR3: CASSLGTGGALNTGELFF

length: 13
J: TRBJ2-2
size: many
D: NA
V: TRBV7-2
DNA: TGTGCCAGCAGCTTGCGGGGAGTCGGGGAGCTGTTTTTT
CDR3: CASSLRGVGELFF

length: 13
J: TRBJ2-7
size: few
D: TRBD2
V: TRBV20-1
DNA: TGCAGTGCTAGGGGGACTAGCGCGGGCGAGCAGTACTTC
CDR3: CSARGTSAGEQYF

length: 16
J: TRBJ2-7
size: few
D: TRBD1
V: TRBV4-3
DNA: TGCGCCAGCAGCCAAGATTATGGGGACAGGAGATACGAGCAGTACTTC
CDR3: CASSQDYGDRRYEQYF

length: 15
J: TRBJ2-3
size: many
D: TRBD2
V: TRBV29-1
DNA: TGCAGCGTATCCGGGAGTAGCGGGCCTACAGATACGCAGTATTTT
CDR3: CSVSGSSGPTDTQYF

length: 15
J: TRBJ2-3
size: few
D: TRBD1
V: TRBV9
DNA: TGTGCCAGCAGCTCGACAGGGGCAACCCTGGATACGCAGTATTTT
CDR3: CASSSTGATLDTQYF

length: 19
J: TRBJ2-1
size: NA
D: NA
V: TRBV15
DNA: TGTGCCACCAGCAGAGATCGTGCTCGGTACGGGGGCACCTACAATGAGCAGTTCTTC
CDR3: CATSRDRARYGGTYNEQFF

length: 14
J: TRBJ2-3
size: few
D: NA
V: TRBV20-1
DNA: TGCAGTTCCACCATTTCGCGGGGCACAGATACGCAGTATTTT
CDR3: CSSTISRGTDTQYF

length: 14
J: TRBJ2-5
size: once
D: NA
V: TRBV18
DNA: TGTGCCAGCTCACCCGGCAGGCCACAAGAGACCCAGTACTTC
CDR3: CASSPGRPQETQYF

length: 14
J: TRBJ1-2
size: NA
D: NA
V: TRBV7-9
DNA: TGTGCCAGCAGCTTTAACCCCCGAGGGTATGGCTACACCTTC
CDR3: CASSFNPRGYGYTF